Listed below are T cell receptor beta chains from one sample, sequenced in a study of blood T cells in healthy people across ages. TCRdb fed the 5' RACE reads into MiXCR, producing one record per CDR3 protein. The repertoire includes 890,000 or so distinct CDR3 sequences, around 62% of them detected once, and 25% to 35% sits in the top ten. Sequences were obtained from blood. The receptors derive from a man aged 25-40 years in good health. Both conserved end residues are part of each CDR3. D genes are given only for firm matches. Expanded clones are given a class, and other clones once, few, many or no size at all.

>TRBV9|few|TRBD2|TRBJ2-7
TGTGCCAGCAGCGTAGAAGCGGGGGGTTACGAGCAGTACTTC
CASSVEAGGYEQYF
>TRBV29-1|NA|NA|TRBJ2-6
TGCAGCGTTGAGACTGGATCCTCTGGGGCCAACGTCCTGACTTTC
CSVETGSSGANVLTF
>TRBV7-9|NA|NA|TRBJ2-5
TGTGCCAGCAGCTTATTCGTTCTCGGCAGCCAAGAGACCCAGTACTTC
CASSLFVLGSQETQYF
>TRBV7-8|NA|NA|TRBJ2-5
TGTGCCAGCAGCTTAGATTATAGGGGGAGGGAGACCCAGTACTTC
CASSLDYRGRETQYF
>TRBV3-1|NA|NA|TRBJ2-6
TGTGCCAGCAGCCAAGATAGGGCGGTCCGGGTCCTGACTTTC
CASSQDRAVRVLTF
>TRBV24-1|NA|NA|TRBJ2-1
TGTGCCACCAGTGATCTGGAGGGTGTGAATGGGCAGTTCTTC
CATSDLEGVNGQFF
>TRBV4-3|few|TRBD1|TRBJ2-7
TGCGCCAGCAGCCAAGATAGTCGGACAGGGGTCTACGAGCAGTACTTC
CASSQDSRTGVYEQYF
>TRBV5-1|NA|NA|TRBJ1-1
TGCGCCAGCAGCTTGGATGGTTGGGGGGAAGGAACTGAAGCTTTCTTT
CASSLDGWGEGTEAFF
>TRBV25-1|few|NA|TRBJ1-2
TGTGCCAGCAGTGGCGGTTCCAACTATGGCTACACCTTC
CASSGGSNYGYTF
>TRBV12-3/TRBV12-4|once|NA|TRBJ2-7
TGTGCCAGCCTACCGTTGGGAGGAGCCCTACAACCATACGAGCAGTACTTC
CASLPLGGALQPYEQYF
>TRBV5-6|few|TRBD1|TRBJ2-3
TGTGCCAGCAGCTTGATAGGGGACAGGAGCACAGATACGCAGTATTTT
CASSLIGDRSTDTQYF
>TRBV6-2/TRBV6-3|NA|NA|TRBJ1-2
TGTGCCAGCAGTTCGGCAGGGCCAAACTATGGCTACACCTTC
CASSSAGPNYGYTF
>TRBV5-1|NA|TRBD2|TRBJ2-3
TGCGCCAGCAGCTTGAGTAGCGGGGGACTTCGGTATACGCAGTATTTT
CASSLSSGGLRYTQYF
>TRBV7-2|NA|NA|TRBJ2-7
TGTGCCAGCAGCTTAGCCGGGCGGGGCGAGCAGTACTTC
CASSLAGRGEQYF
>TRBV29-1|once|NA|TRBJ2-7
TGCAGCGTTGAAACCGCTCCGGGACGGAGCTACGAGCAGTACTTC
CSVETAPGRSYEQYF
>TRBV7-9|few|TRBD1|TRBJ1-2
TGTGCCAGCAGCCCATCAGGGGGTGACTATGGCTACACCTTC
CASSPSGGDYGYTF
>TRBV7-9|NA|TRBD2|TRBJ2-7
TGTGCCAGCAGCCGAGGGGAGGGCACAGGCGAGCAGTACTTC
CASSRGEGTGEQYF
>TRBV20-1|once|TRBD1|TRBJ2-1
TGCAGTGCTAGGGACAGGGCGGCCTACAATGAGCAGTTCTTC
CSARDRAAYNEQFF
>TRBV14|few|NA|TRBJ1-2
TGTGCCAGCAGCCAAGAGGGCAGACCTTTACGACGCTATGGCTACACCTTC
CASSQEGRPLRRYGYTF
>TRBV6-5|NA|TRBD1|TRBJ2-7
TGTGCCAACAGCTCAGGACAGGGGGGCGAGCAGTACTTC
CANSSGQGGEQYF
>TRBV12-3/TRBV12-4|few|TRBD2|TRBJ2-1
TGTGCTATCATCGGGACTAGCGTCCATTATGAGCAGTTCTTC
CAIIGTSVHYEQFF
>TRBV10-3|few|NA|TRBJ2-1
TGTGCCACTCTAAATGACCTGGACAGAAACAATGAGCAGTTCTTC
CATLNDLDRNNEQFF
>TRBV5-1|few|TRBD1|TRBJ1-6
TGCGCCAGCAGCTGGGACAGGAGTGTCTATAATTCACCCCTCCACTTT
CASSWDRSVYNSPLHF
>TRBV12-3/TRBV12-4|NA|NA|TRBJ2-5
TGTGCCAGCAGTTTTACAGGGATGGGGGAGACCCAGTACTTC
CASSFTGMGETQYF
>TRBV9|NA|NA|TRBJ2-6
TGTGCCAGCAGCGTAGTTCCTATAAGTCGTGCCAACGTCCTGACTTTC
CASSVVPISRANVLTF
>TRBV5-1|NA|TRBD1|TRBJ2-5
TGCGCCAGCAGCTCCACCGGGACAGGGAGAGAGACCCAGTACTTC
CASSSTGTGRETQYF
>TRBV12-3/TRBV12-4|NA|TRBD1|TRBJ2-3
TGTGCCAGCAGTTTAGGTGGGACAGCAAACACAGATACGCAGTATTTT
CASSLGGTANTDTQYF
>TRBV20-1|NA|TRBD2|TRBJ2-7
TGCAGTGCTAGAGATCCGGACGGGGGGTACTCCTACGAGCAGTACTTC
CSARDPDGGYSYEQYF
>TRBV4-3|few|TRBD2|TRBJ2-7
TGCGCCAGCAGCCGCATCGGGGGGGCGAATGAGCAGTACTTC
CASSRIGGANEQYF
>TRBV3-1|once|TRBD2|TRBJ2-1
TGTGCCAGCAGCCAACTAGCGGGGGGACGAAACAATGAGCAGTTCTTC
CASSQLAGGRNNEQFF
>TRBV14|NA|NA|TRBJ1-2
TGTGCCAGCAGCCAAGAAGCAGACTATGGCTACACCTTC
CASSQEADYGYTF
>TRBV12-3/TRBV12-4|NA|TRBD1|TRBJ2-7
TGTGCCAGCAGTTACGGACAGGGAGACAAGTCCTACGAGCAGTACTTC
CASSYGQGDKSYEQYF
>TRBV29-1|NA|NA|TRBJ1-1
TGCAGCGTTGATAGGGGGGGGACTGAAGCTTTCTTT
CSVDRGGTEAFF
>TRBV6-6|NA|NA|TRBJ2-7
TGTGCCAGCACCGGGGGTCCTTACGAGCAGTACTTC
CASTGGPYEQYF
>TRBV29-1|NA|NA|TRBJ1-4
TGCAGCGTTGAAGAATTGGGGGAAAAACTGTTTTTT
CSVEELGEKLFF
>TRBV6-8|NA|TRBD1|TRBJ2-1
TGTGCCAGCATCACGCTGGGACAGGGTTACAATGAGCAGTTCTTC
CASITLGQGYNEQFF
>TRBV12-3/TRBV12-4|few|TRBD1|TRBJ1-5
TGTGCCAGCAGCCTAGGGGGCTATCAGCCCCAGCATTTT
CASSLGGYQPQHF